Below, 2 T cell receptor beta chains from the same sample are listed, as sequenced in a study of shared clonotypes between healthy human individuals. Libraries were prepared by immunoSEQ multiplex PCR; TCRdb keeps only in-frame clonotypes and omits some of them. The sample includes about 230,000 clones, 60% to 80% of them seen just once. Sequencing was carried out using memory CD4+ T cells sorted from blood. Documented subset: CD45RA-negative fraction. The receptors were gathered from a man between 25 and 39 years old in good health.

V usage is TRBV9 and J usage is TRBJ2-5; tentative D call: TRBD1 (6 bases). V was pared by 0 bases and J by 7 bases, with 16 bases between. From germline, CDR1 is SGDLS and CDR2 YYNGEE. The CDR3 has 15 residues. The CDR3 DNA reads TGTGCCAGCAGCGTAGAGTCCTCAGGGGCAGGGACCCAGTACTTC. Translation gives CASSVESSGAGTQYF.

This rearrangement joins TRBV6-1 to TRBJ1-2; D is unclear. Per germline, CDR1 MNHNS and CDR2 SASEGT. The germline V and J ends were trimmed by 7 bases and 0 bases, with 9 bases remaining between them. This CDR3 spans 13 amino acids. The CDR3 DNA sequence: TGTGCCAGCAAGCGGGGAACTAACTATGGCTACACCTTC. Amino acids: CASKRGTNYGYTF.